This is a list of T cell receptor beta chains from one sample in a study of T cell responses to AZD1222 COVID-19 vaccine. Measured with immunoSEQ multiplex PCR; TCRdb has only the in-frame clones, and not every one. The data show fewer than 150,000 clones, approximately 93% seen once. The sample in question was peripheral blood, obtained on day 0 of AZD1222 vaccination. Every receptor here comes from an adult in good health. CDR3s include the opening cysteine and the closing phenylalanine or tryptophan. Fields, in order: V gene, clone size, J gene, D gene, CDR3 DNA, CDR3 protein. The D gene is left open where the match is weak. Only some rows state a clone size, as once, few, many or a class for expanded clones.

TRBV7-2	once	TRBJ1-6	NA	TGTGCCAGCAGCTTTCAGGGTTTTTTTAATTCACCCCTCCACTTT	CASSFQGFFNSPLHF
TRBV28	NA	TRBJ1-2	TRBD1	TGTGCCAGCAGTCATGGACAGGACTATGGCTACACCTTC	CASSHGQDYGYTF
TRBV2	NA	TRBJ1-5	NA	TGTGCCAGCACTTACAGGGCTTATAGCAATCAGCCCCAGCATTTT	CASTYRAYSNQPQHF
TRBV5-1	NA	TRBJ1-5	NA	TGCGCCAGCAGCTTGGACGGGGGCCGTCCCCAGCCCCAGCATTTT	CASSLDGGRPQPQHF
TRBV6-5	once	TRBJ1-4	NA	TGTGCCAGCACATATTCCGGGACCGGTAATGAAAAACTGTTTTTT	CASTYSGTGNEKLFF
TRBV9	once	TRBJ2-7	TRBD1	TGTGCCAGCAGCCGATCGGGACAGTCCTACGAGCAGTACTTC	CASSRSGQSYEQYF
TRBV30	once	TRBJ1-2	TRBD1	TGTGCCTGGAGTGAGGGGGCGGGCTACACCTTC	CAWSEGAGYTF
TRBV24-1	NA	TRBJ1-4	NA	TGTGCCAACCGGAACCTGGACAGCTCGAATGAAAAACTGTTTTTT	CANRNLDSSNEKLFF
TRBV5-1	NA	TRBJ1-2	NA	TGCGCCAGCAGCTTGGCCCCCGGGCCCTATGGCTACACCTTC	CASSLAPGPYGYTF
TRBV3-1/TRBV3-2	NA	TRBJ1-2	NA	TGTGCCAGCAGCTTCAGTTATGGCTACACCTTC	CASSFSYGYTF
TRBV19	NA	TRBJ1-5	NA	TGTGCCAGTAGTTTCGGCGGGGGGAGCAATCAGCCCCAGCATTTT	CASSFGGGSNQPQHF
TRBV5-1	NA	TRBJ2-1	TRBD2	TGCGCCAGCAGCCCCTCTAGCGGGGGGTACAATGAGCAGTTCTTC	CASSPSSGGYNEQFF